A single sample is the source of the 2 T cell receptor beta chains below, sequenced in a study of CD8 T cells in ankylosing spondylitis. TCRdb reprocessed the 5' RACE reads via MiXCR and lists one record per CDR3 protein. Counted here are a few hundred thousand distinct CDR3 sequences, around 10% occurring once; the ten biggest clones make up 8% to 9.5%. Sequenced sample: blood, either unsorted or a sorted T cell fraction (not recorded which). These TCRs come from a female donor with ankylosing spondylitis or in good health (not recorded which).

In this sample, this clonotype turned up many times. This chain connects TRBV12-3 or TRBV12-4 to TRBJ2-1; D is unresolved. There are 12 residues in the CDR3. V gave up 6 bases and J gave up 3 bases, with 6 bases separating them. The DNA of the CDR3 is TGTGCCAGCAGCCAATTCTACAATGAGCAGTTCTTC. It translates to CASSQFYNEQFF.

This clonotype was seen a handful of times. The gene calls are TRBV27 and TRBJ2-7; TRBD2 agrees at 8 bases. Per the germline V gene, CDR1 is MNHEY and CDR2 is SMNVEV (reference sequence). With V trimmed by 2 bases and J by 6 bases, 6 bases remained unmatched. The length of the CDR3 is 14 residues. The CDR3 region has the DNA TGTGCCAGCAGTTTAAGGGCTAGCGGGCGCGAGCAGTACTTC. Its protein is CASSLRASGREQYF.